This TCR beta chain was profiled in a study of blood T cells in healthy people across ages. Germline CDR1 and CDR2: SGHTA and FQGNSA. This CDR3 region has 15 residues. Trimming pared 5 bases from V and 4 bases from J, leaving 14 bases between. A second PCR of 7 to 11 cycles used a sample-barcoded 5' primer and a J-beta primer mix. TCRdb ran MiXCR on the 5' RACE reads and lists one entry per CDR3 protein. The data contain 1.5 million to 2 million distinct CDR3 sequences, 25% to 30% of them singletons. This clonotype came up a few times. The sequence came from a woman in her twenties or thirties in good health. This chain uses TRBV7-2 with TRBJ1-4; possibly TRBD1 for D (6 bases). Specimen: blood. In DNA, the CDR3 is TGTGCCAGCAGCCTTGGGGGCCTCCTTAATGAAAAACTGTTTTTT. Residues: CASSLGGLLNEKLFF. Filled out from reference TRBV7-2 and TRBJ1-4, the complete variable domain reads GAGVSQSPSNKVTEKGKDVELRCDPISGHTALYWYRQSLGQGLEFLIYFQGNSAPDKSGLPSDRFSAERTGGSVSTLTIQRTQQEDSAVYLCASSLGGLLNEKLFFGSGTQLSVL.